The clone carrying this T cell receptor (beta chain) was recorded a few times. The antigen is undetermined. Expressed TCRB transcripts were sequenced after all isolated RNA was converted to cDNA. Method: immunoSEQ multiplex PCR; TCRdb's copy keeps in-frame clones and lacks some. This sample has some 360,000 clones, with over 8.5% found just once. Markers CD45RO/CCR7/CD25/CD127/CD95/CD27 served to sort CD4+ naive, central memory, regulatory and stem cell-like memory cells. The sample originates from a study of beta chain features in type 1 diabetes. Overall study results and limits: Shorter TCRB CDR3s, moderately but significantly so, were found in Type 1 diabetes patients in all four CD4+ subsets.

The CDR3 consists of 14 residues. The germline gives CDR1 SGHRS, CDR2 YFSETQ. This clonotype originated in a young man with type 1 diabetes. The specimen was central memory CD4+ T cells from blood. The chain uses TRBV5-1 and TRBJ2-5, with TRBD1 matching over 8 bases. The end of the DNA is better explained by TRBJ2-7, so the J call may be wrong. CDR3 in DNA: TGCGCCAGCAGCTTGGTACAGGGGGCCTACGAGCAGTACTTC. Its translation: CASSLVQGAYEQYF.